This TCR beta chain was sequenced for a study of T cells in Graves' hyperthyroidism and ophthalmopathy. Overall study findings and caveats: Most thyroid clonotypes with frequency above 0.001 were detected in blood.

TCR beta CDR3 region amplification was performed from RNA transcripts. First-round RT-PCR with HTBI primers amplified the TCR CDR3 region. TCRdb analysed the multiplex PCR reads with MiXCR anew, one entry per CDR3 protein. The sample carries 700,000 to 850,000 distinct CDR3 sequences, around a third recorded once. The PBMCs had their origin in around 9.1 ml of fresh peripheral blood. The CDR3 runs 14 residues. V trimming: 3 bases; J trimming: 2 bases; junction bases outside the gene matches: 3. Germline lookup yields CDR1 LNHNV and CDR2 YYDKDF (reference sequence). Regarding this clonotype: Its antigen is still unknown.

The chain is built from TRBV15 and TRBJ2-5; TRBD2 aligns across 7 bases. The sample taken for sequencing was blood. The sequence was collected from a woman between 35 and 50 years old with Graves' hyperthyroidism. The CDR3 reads CATSSWGLQETQYF. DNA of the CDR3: TGTGCCACCAGCAGTTGGGGACTACAAGAGACCCAGTACTTC.